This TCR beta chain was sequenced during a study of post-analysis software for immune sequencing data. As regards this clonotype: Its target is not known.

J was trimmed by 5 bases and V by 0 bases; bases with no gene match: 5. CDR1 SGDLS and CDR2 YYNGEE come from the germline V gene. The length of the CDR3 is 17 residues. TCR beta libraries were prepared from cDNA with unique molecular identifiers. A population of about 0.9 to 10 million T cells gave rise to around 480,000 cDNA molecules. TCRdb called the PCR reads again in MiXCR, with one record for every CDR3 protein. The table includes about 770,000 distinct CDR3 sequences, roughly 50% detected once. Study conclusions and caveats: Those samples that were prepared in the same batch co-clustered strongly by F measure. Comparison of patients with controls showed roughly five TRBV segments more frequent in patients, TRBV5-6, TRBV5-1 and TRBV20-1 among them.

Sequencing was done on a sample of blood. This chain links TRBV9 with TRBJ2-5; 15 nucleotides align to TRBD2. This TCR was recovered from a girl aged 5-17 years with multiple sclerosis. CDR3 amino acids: CASSVGGLAGGPETQYF. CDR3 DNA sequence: TGTGCCAGCAGCGTAGGAGGACTAGCGGGAGGGCCGGAGACCCAGTACTTC.